The sequence of this T cell receptor (beta chain) was determined in a study of T cell repertoires in cytomegalovirus infection. In the study overall: Matching HLA type and CMV infection were both indicated by public TCR beta signatures. Study outcomes and limitations: Ex vivo responses were dominated by HLA-C-restricted CMV-specific TCR beta clonotypes. Summed frequency of public TCR beta families distinguished CMV carriers with the relevant HLA.

This clonotype came up many times. Antigen: not known. TCRdb processed the reads anew with MiXCR; each CDR3 protein has one entry. This sample has roughly 130,000 distinct CDR3 sequences, with roughly 25% found just once. With 1 base clipped from V and 0 bases from J, the junction kept 5 bases outside the gene matches. From germline, CDR1 is SEHNR and CDR2 FQNEAQ (reference sequence). The CDR3 runs to 17 residues. The genes are TRBV7-9 and TRBJ2-7, with 11 bases identical to TRBD2. This TCR was sampled from a human donor in good health (CMV status not recorded). Some clones in this sample may be carry-over from other donors' samples. Sequencing was carried out using PBMCs, sequenced either directly or after in vitro stimulation (not recorded which). CDR3 in amino acids: CASSLVPTSGTSYEQYV. CDR3 DNA: TGTGCCAGCAGCTTAGTCCCGACTAGCGGGACCTCCTACGAGCAGTACGTC.